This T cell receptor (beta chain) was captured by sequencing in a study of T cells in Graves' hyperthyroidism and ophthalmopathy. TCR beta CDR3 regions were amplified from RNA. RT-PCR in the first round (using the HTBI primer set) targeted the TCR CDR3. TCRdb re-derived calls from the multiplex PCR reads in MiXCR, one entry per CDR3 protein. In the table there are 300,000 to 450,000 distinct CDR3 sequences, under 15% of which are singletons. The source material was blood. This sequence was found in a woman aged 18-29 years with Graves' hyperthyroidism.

In DNA, the CDR3 is TGCAGTGCTAGCAGAGCCGACACTGAAGCTTTCTTT. It encodes CSASRADTEAFF. The V call is TRBV20-1, the J call TRBJ1-1, with D uncertain. CDR1 and CDR2 from the germline V gene are DFQATT and SNEGSKA (reference sequence). The CDR3 sequence is 12 residues long. The ends were cut back, 3 bases at V and 3 bases at J, with 8 bases in the middle.